The 27 T cell receptor beta chains in this list originate from one sample, sequenced in a study of identical twins. TCRdb re-analysed the 5' RACE reads in MiXCR, keeping a single row per CDR3 protein. Of 210,000 or so distinct CDR3 sequences listed, approximately 15% are singletons. This sample also belongs to another study, concerning T cells expressing NK-cell markers.

Sequencing input: CD8+ T cells sorted from blood. All receptors come from a young woman in good health.

V and J are TRBV27 and TRBJ2-1; tentatively, D is TRBD2 (6 bases). V was cut by 3 bases and J by 8 bases, with 17 bases left in between. This CDR3 has 15 amino acids. Germline CDR1 and CDR2: MNHEY and SMNVEV (reference sequence). This CDR3 is CASSFLANSRDEQFF. The CDR3 DNA reads as TGTGCCAGCAGTTTCCTAGCGAATTCAAGGGATGAGCAGTTCTTC.

This clonotype has ten or more counts. The rearrangement uses TRBV11-1 and TRBJ2-1; the match to TRBD1 covers 8 bases. Germline V lookup: CDR1 SGHAT, CDR2 FQDESV (reference sequence). Losses at the gene ends were 3 bases for V and 6 bases for J; bases not matched to a gene: 16. The CDR3 covers 18 residues. CDR3 sequence (DNA): TGTGCCAGCAGCTTTAATGGGGGAAGCAGGGGGCTTGCCAATGAGCAGTTCTTC. It is translated as CASSFNGGSRGLANEQFF.

This clonotype has only a few counts. The chain links TRBV29-1 to TRBJ2-7, with no clear D. Trimming removed 1 base from V and 0 bases from J, with 13 bases in between. CDR3 length: 15 residues. Germline CDR1 SQVTM, CDR2 ANQGSEA. The CDR3 nucleotides read TGCAGCGTTGAAGGTAATCAGAGGAGCTCCTACGAGCAGTACTTC. Amino acids: CSVEGNQRSSYEQYF.

The V call is TRBV20-1, the J call TRBJ2-1; no clear D gene. Trimming cost V 6 bases and J 8 bases, with 17 bases left between them. The CDR3 extends over 13 amino acids. Germline values: CDR1 DFQATT, CDR2 SNEGSKA (reference sequence). The CDR3 region is CSAPSPVGDEQFF. In DNA form, the CDR3 reads TGCAGTGCCCCCTCGCCTGTTGGCGATGAGCAGTTCTTC.

This clonotype came up many times. This chain connects TRBV12-3 or TRBV12-4 to TRBJ1-1; D unresolved. V was shortened by 6 bases and J by 0 bases, with 8 bases between the two germline ends. CDR3 size: 13 residues. The CDR3 DNA is TGTGCCAGCAGCTTCGGCCTGAACACTGAAGCTTTCTTT. Protein: CASSFGLNTEAFF.

V is TRBV29-1 and J is TRBJ1-2; no clear D gene. There are 11 residues in the CDR3. Trimming removed 0 bases from V and 8 bases from J, with 7 bases in between. Looked up from germline, CDR1 is SQVTM and CDR2 is ANQGSEA. In nucleotides, the CDR3 is TGCAGCGTTGAAGACCCCCGGGGCTACACCTTC. Its translation: CSVEDPRGYTF.

This clonotype was picked up a small number of times. V usage is TRBV7-6 and J usage is TRBJ2-1, with D perhaps given as TRBD1 or TRBD2 (5 bases each). Germline CDR1 is SGHVS and CDR2 is FNYEAQ. Trimming took 8 bases from V and 1 from J, leaving 24 bases between them. The CDR3 totals 18 residues. CDR3 in amino acids: CASVLNRWEFGSYNEQFF. DNA of the CDR3: TGTGCCAGCGTCCTAAACAGGTGGGAGTTCGGTTCCTACAATGAGCAGTTCTTC. Full variable domain (missing parts from reference TRBV7-6 and TRBJ2-1): GAGVSQSPRYKVTKRGQDVALRCDPISGHVSLYWYRQALGQGPEFLTYFNYEAQQDKSGLPNDRFSAERPEGSISTLTIQRTEQRDSAMYRCASVLNRWEFGSYNEQFFGPGTRLTVL.

Many counts were recorded for this clonotype. The rearrangement joins TRBV6-2 or TRBV6-3 to TRBJ2-7, with a tentative D call TRBD1 (6 bases). CDR1 MNHEY and CDR2 SVGEGT come from the germline V gene. CDR3 length: 11 residues. V shed 10 bases and J shed 2 bases, with 9 bases lying between them. CDR3 sequence: CATEGAYEQYF. The CDR3 DNA reads as TGTGCCACAGAGGGGGCCTACGAGCAGTACTTC.

Only a few counts were recorded for this clonotype. The chain is built from TRBV12-3 or TRBV12-4 and TRBJ2-7; a weak D match, TRBD2 (6 bases). The CDR3 is 15 residues long. Trimming took off 4 bases at V and 3 bases at J, with 16 bases between the two ends. The DNA for the CDR3 is TGTGCCAGCAGTTCAAGAGGCGGACTAAACTACGAGCAGTACTTC. Translation gives CASSSRGGLNYEQYF.

This clonotype has only a few counts. This rearrangement joins TRBV5-1 to TRBJ2-7; the D call may be TRBD1 or TRBD2 (5 bases each). The germline V and J ends were trimmed by 0 bases and 3 bases, with 25 bases remaining between them. Germline V gene lookup returns CDR1 SGHRS and CDR2 YFSETQ. The CDR3 runs to 19 residues. The DNA for the CDR3 is TGCGCCAGCAGCTTGGTTTCAGGGACCAAAATCGAAAAGGGCTACGAGCAGTACTTC. Amino acids: CASSLVSGTKIEKGYEQYF.

The chain recombines TRBV12-3 or TRBV12-4 with TRBJ2-1, with 9 bases identical to TRBD2. The V and J ends lost 3 bases and 10 bases, in that order; junction bases with no gene match: 4. The CDR3 runs to 13 residues. CDR3 nucleotides: TGTGCCAGCAGTTTGGGACTAGCTAAAGAGCAGTTCTTC. Amino acids: CASSLGLAKEQFF.

This clonotype showed up just a few times. This chain links TRBV28 with TRBJ2-2, with unresolved D. The germline gives CDR1 MDHEN, CDR2 SYDVKM. The CDR3 totals 14 residues. V gave up 3 bases and J gave up 4 bases, with 9 bases separating them. As DNA, the CDR3 is TGTGCCAGCAGTTTGAGGCCGGGCACCGGGGAGCTGTTTTTT. Encoded protein: CASSLRPGTGELFF.

This clonotype was observed a handful of times. The rearrangement links TRBV7-9 to TRBJ2-1; no reliable D call. This CDR3 has 13 amino acids. CDR1 is SEHNR and CDR2 is FQNEAQ in the germline V gene (reference sequence). V gave up 1 base and J gave up 0 bases, with 1 base separating them. The CDR3 region is CASSLVSYNEQFF. CDR3 DNA: TGTGCCAGCAGCTTAGTCTCCTACAATGAGCAGTTCTTC. The whole variable domain, remainder taken from reference TRBV7-9 and TRBJ2-1, is DTGVSQNPRHKITKRGQNVTFRCDPISEHNRLYWYRQTLGQGPEFLTYFQNEAQLEKSRLLSDRFSAERPKGSFSTLEIQRTEQGDSAMYLCASSLVSYNEQFFGPGTRLTVL.

This rearrangement joins TRBV3-1 to TRBJ1-3, with D perhaps matching TRBD1 (6 bases). CDR3 length: 15 amino acids. CDR1 LGHDT and CDR2 YNNKEL come from the germline V gene (reference sequence). The ends were cut back, 7 bases at V and 2 bases at J, with 15 bases in the middle. The chain's CDR3 is CASTPLGTPGNTIYF. The CDR3 bases are TGTGCCAGCACCCCACTCGGGACACCTGGAAACACCATATATTTT.

This clonotype was detected ten times or more. This chain uses TRBV18 with TRBJ2-7, with a possible D match to TRBD2 (6 bases). Germline CDR1 is KGHSH and CDR2 is LQKENI. The CDR3 consists of 13 residues. Deletions cut 8 bases from V and 0 bases from J, with 11 bases between. For the CDR3, the DNA is TGTGCCAGCAGTCCGACTAGCTCCTACGAGCAGTACTTC. Translating it yields CASSPTSSYEQYF.

The chain recombines TRBV4-3 with TRBJ2-2, with D hard to call. In germline, CDR1 is LGHNA, CDR2 YSLEER. Between the trimmed V and J ends, which lost 2 bases and 4 bases, there was a span of 8 bases. The CDR3 contains 14 residues. CDR3 in DNA: TGCGCCAGCAGCCAACCGACCTCCACCGGGGAGCTGTTTTTT. As protein: CASSQPTSTGELFF.

At least ten counts were recorded for this clonotype. This chain uses TRBV7-2 with TRBJ2-1; possible D gene TRBD1, 5 bases. CDR3 length equals 16 residues. V lost 5 bases, J lost 0 bases, and 14 bases lay in between. The V gene's germline CDR1 is SGHTA and CDR2 FQGNSA. The CDR3 DNA sequence: TGTGCCAGCAGCCAGGGCGTGAGACCCTCCTACAATGAGCAGTTCTTC. It codes for CASSQGVRPSYNEQFF.

The chain carries TRBV7-9 and TRBJ2-3, with 7 bases fitting TRBD2. With 0 bases clipped from V and 15 bases from J, the junction kept 12 bases outside the gene matches. The CDR3 is 14 amino acids. CDR1 is SEHNR, CDR2 FQNEAQ, per germline (reference sequence). CDR3 coding DNA: TGTGCCAGCAGCTTAGCAGCGGGGCCCCGCCGTGTATATTTT. This sequence encodes CASSLAAGPRRVYF.

The CDR3: CAAWGGSYEQYF. CDR3 in DNA: TGTGCCGCCTGGGGGGGTTCCTACGAGCAGTACTTC. This rearrangement joins TRBV10-3 to TRBJ2-7, with 7 bases fitting TRBD2. Trimming removed 11 bases from V and 1 base from J; junction bases left unmatched: 5. CDR3 length equals 12 residues. Per the germline V gene, CDR1 is ENHRY and CDR2 is SYGVKD.

This chain connects TRBV7-6 to TRBJ2-5; possibly TRBD2 for D (5 bases). Trimming left V 1 base short and J 5 bases short, with 14 bases between. The CDR3 consists of 15 residues. CDR1 is SGHVS, CDR2 FNYEAQ, per germline. The CDR3 DNA reads TGTGCCAGCAGCTTAGGGCTGGGAGCCGGGGAGACCCAGTACTTC. Its protein is CASSLGLGAGETQYF.

This clonotype was picked up a small number of times. The chain uses TRBV5-1 and TRBJ2-7; 10 bases are a match to TRBD1. This CDR3 has 16 residues. Germline lookup yields CDR1 SGHRS and CDR2 YFSETQ. V dropped 3 bases and J dropped 3; count of bases not matched to a gene: 9. CDR3 coding DNA: TGCGCCAGCAGCTGGACGGACAGGGGGATAATCTACGAGCAGTACTTC. Translation: CASSWTDRGIIYEQYF.

This clonotype was recorded a few times. J is TRBJ2-7 and V is TRBV7-9; D tentatively reads TRBD1 or TRBD2 (6 bases each). V was cut by 1 base and J by 6 bases, with 16 bases left in between. This CDR3 contains 15 residues. The V gene's germline CDR1 is SEHNR and CDR2 FQNEAQ (reference sequence). The CDR3 nucleotides read TGTGCCAGCAGCTTAGAGCGCGGGACACTACCCGAGCAGTACTTC. Its translation is CASSLERGTLPEQYF.

The rearrangement links TRBV27 to TRBJ2-1, with 10 bases identical to TRBD2. From germline, CDR1 is MNHEY and CDR2 SMNVEV (reference sequence). Trimming cost V 6 bases and J 0 bases; bases outside gene matches: 14. The CDR3 consists of 19 residues. In nucleotides, the CDR3 is TGTGCCAGCAGGGGTTTGAAACTAGCGGGGCCCACCTCCTACAATGAGCAGTTCTTC. Its translation: CASRGLKLAGPTSYNEQFF.

The rearrangement uses TRBV11-2 and TRBJ2-7; maybe TRBD1 (6 bases). Germline V gene lookup returns CDR1 SGHAT and CDR2 FQNNGV. V lost 4 bases and J lost 5, with 9 bases in between. CDR3 length: 12 amino acids. The CDR3 nucleotides read TGTGCCAGCAGCTGGACAGAAAACGAGCAGTACTTC. Protein product: CASSWTENEQYF.

This clonotype was observed a few times. This chain uses TRBV20-1 with TRBJ2-3; D ambiguous. This CDR3 region has 10 residues. Per germline, CDR1 DFQATT and CDR2 SNEGSKA (reference sequence). Deletions cut 6 bases from V and 6 bases from J, with 7 bases between. DNA of the CDR3: TGCAGTGCCAGCTACGATACGCAGTATTTT. Protein sequence: CSASYDTQYF.

CDR3 in amino acids: CSGGTSGKSRYEQYF. CDR3 DNA sequence: TGCAGTGGGGGGACTAGCGGGAAAAGCCGCTACGAGCAGTACTTC. The chain joins TRBV20-1 to TRBJ2-7, with 13 bases fitting TRBD2. CDR1 and CDR2 from the germline V gene are DFQATT and SNEGSKA (reference sequence). CDR3 length equals 15 residues. Trimming removed 7 bases from V and 3 bases from J; junction bases left unmatched: 9.

J is TRBJ2-3 and V is TRBV5-1; 9 nucleotides agree with TRBD1. The CDR3 runs 16 residues. Trimming removed 0 bases from V and 6 bases from J; junction bases left unmatched: 8. Per the germline V gene, CDR1 is SGHRS and CDR2 is YFSETQ. The CDR3 reads CASSLDSGQGGDTQYF. Here the CDR3 DNA reads TGCGCCAGCAGCTTGGATTCGGGACAGGGAGGGGATACGCAGTATTTT.